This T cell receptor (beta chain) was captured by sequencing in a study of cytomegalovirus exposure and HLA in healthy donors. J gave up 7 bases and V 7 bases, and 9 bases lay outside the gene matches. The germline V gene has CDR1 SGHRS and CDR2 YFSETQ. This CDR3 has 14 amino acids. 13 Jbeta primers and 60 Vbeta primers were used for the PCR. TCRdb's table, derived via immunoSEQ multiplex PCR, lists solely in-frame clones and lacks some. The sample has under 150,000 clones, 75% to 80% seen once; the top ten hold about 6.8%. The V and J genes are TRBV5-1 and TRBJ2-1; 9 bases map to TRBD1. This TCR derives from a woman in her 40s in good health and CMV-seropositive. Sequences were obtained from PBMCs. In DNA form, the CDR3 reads TGCGCCAGCTCGCCGGGACAGGGATGGAATGAGCAGTTCTTC. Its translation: CASSPGQGWNEQFF.